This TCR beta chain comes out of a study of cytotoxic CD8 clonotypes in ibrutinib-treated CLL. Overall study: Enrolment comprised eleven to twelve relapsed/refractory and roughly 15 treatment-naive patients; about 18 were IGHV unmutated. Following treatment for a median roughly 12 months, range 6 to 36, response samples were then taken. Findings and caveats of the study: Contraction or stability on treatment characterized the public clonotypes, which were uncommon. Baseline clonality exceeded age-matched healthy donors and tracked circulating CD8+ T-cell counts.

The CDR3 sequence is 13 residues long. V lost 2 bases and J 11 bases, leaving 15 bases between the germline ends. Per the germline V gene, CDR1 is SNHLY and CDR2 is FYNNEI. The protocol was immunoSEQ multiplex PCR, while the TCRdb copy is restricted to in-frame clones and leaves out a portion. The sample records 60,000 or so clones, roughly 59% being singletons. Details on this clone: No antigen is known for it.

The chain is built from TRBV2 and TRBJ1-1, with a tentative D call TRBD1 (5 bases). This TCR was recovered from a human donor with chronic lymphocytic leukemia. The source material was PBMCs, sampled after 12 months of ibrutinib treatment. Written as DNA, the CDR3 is TGTGCCAGCAGTGAACAGGGTAACACTCGGGCTTTCTTT. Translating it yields CASSEQGNTRAFF.